These T cell receptor beta chains were read from a single sample in a study of metastatic and nonmetastatic thyroid tumors. TCRdb recomputed clones from the PCR reads via MiXCR. The data hold about 8,700 clones, with about a quarter observed a single time. Sample: adjacent normal tissue. The receptors here all came from a female donor with papillary thyroid cancer or a benign thyroid nodule (not recorded which). Some clones in this sample may be carry-over from other donors' samples. Each CDR3 is given with its conserved first and last residue. Each record gives: D gene, clone size, J gene, CDR3 length, V gene, CDR3 protein, CDR3 DNA. A D gene is named only where the DNA matches it firmly. Only some rows state a clone size, as once, few, many or a class for expanded clones.

D: TRBD1; size: .; J: TRBJ1-2; length: 13; V: TRBV9; CDR3: CASSVVGTEIYTF; DNA: TGTGCCAGCAGCGTAGTTGGGACAGAAATCTACACCTTC
D: .; size: .; J: TRBJ1-2; length: 14; V: TRBV7-2; CDR3: CASSLDRDGYGYTF; DNA: TGTGCCAGCAGCTTAGACAGGGACGGCTATGGCTACACCTTC
D: TRBD1; size: medium-sized; J: TRBJ2-1; length: 16; V: TRBV25-1; CDR3: CASSESGRGRANEQFF; DNA: TGTGCCAGCAGTGAATCGGGCAGGGGGCGCGCCAATGAGCAGTTCTTC
D: .; size: few; J: TRBJ2-3; length: 15; V: TRBV19; CDR3: CASSGGTASTDTQYF; DNA: TGTGCCAGTAGTGGGGGGACAGCTAGCACAGATACGCAGTATTTT
D: .; size: .; J: TRBJ2-1; length: 15; V: TRBV14; CDR3: CASSQPRDLPNEQFF; DNA: TGTGCCAGCAGCCAGCCCCGGGACTTACCGAATGAGCAGTTCTTC
D: TRBD2; size: .; J: TRBJ2-1; length: 15; V: TRBV5-1; CDR3: CASSSLAGENNEQFF; DNA: TGCGCCAGCAGCTCACTAGCGGGAGAAAACAATGAGCAGTTCTTC
D: .; size: .; J: TRBJ1-4; length: 14; V: TRBV6-1; CDR3: CASNTGSTNEKLFF; DNA: TGTGCCAGCAACACAGGGTCTACTAATGAAAAACTGTTTTTT
D: .; size: many; J: TRBJ2-5; length: 14; V: TRBV6-1; CDR3: CASSEHGARETQYF; DNA: TGTGCCAGCAGTGAACATGGGGCTCGAGAGACCCAGTACTTC
D: .; size: .; J: TRBJ2-7; length: 12; V: TRBV5-1; CDR3: CASSLPSYEQYF; DNA: TGCGCCAGCAGCTTGCCTTCCTACGAGCAGTACTTC
D: TRBD1; size: few; J: TRBJ2-7; length: 15; V: TRBV7-9; CDR3: CASSLAVGTGYEQYF; DNA: TGTGCCAGCAGCTTGGCCGTGGGGACAGGCTACGAGCAGTACTTC
D: .; size: few; J: TRBJ2-1; length: 16; V: TRBV6-5; CDR3: CASRRADEGPRNEQFF; DNA: TGTGCCAGCAGGAGGGCGGATGAGGGGCCACGGAATGAGCAGTTCTTC
D: .; size: medium-sized; J: TRBJ2-2; length: 13; V: TRBV5-1; CDR3: CASSPSSAGELFF; DNA: TGCGCCAGCAGCCCAAGCTCGGCCGGGGAGCTGTTTTTT
D: .; size: .; J: TRBJ2-7; length: 14; V: TRBV11-1; CDR3: CASSPPGPIYEQYF; DNA: TGTGCCAGCAGCCCCCCGGGTCCTATCTACGAGCAGTACTTC
D: .; size: few; J: TRBJ2-6; length: 17; V: TRBV27; CDR3: CASSSLRSSSGANVLTF; DNA: TGTGCCAGCAGTTCCCTCCGCTCTAGCTCTGGGGCCAACGTCCTGACTTTC